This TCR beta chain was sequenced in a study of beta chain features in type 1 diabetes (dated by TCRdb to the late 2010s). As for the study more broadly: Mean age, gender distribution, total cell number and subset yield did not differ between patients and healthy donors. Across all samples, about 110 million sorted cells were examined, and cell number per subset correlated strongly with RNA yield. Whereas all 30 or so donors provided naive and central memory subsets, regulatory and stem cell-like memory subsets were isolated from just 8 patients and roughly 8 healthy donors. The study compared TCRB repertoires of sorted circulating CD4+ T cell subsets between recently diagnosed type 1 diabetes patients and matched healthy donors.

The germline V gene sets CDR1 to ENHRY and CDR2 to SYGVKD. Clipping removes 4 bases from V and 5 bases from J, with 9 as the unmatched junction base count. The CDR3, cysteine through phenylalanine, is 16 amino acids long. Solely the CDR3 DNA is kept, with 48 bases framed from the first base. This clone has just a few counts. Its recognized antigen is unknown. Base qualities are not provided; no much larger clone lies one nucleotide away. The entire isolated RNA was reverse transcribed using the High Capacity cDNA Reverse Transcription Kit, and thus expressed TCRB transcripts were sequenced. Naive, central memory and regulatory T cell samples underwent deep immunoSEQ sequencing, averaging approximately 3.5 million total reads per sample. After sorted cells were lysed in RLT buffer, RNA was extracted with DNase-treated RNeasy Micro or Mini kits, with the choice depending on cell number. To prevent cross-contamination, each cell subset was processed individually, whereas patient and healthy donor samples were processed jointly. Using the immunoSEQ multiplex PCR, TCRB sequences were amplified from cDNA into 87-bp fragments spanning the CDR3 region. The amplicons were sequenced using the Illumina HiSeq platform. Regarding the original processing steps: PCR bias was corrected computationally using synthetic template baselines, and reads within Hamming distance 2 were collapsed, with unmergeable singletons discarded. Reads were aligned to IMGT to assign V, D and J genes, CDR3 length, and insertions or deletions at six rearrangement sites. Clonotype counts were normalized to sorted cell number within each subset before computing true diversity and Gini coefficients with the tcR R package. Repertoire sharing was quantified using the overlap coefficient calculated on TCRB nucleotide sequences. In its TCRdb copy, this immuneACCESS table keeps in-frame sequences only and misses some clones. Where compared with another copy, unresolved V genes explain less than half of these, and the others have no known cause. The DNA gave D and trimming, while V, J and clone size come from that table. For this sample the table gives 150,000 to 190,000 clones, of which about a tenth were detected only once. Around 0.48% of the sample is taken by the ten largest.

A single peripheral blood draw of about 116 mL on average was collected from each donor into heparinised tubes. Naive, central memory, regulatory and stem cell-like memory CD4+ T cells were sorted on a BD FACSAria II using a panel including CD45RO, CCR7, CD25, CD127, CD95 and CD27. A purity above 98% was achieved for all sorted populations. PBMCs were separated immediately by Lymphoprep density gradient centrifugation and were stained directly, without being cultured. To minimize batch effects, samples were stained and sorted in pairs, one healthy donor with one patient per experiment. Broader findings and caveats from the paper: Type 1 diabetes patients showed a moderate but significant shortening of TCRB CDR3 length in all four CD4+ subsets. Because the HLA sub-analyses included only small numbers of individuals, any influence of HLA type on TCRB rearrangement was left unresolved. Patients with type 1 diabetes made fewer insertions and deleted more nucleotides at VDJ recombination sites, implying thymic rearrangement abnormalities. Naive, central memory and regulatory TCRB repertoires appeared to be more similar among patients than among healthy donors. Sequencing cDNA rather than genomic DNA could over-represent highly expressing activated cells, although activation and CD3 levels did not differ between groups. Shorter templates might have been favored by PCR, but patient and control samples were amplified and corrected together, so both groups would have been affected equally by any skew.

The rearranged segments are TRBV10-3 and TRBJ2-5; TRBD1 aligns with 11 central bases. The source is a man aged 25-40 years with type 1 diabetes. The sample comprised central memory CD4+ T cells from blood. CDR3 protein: CAISGTGQGAPETQYF. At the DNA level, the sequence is TGTGCCATCAGTGGTACCGGACAGGGGGCGCCGGAGACCCAGTACTTC.